The 31 T cell receptor beta chains given below trace back to one sample, sequenced in a study of T cells after yellow fever vaccination (dated by TCRdb to the late 2010s). Interpreted using the paper, the treatment or condition label stands for: live attenuated yellow fever vaccine strain. Preparation of the library involved 5' RACE. For sequencing, an Illumina NovaSeq 6000 was employed. Using fastp at Q25 and MiXCR, TCRdb reprocessed the public reads and kept productive beta chains. Rows merge per CDR3 protein into single entries with the most common DNA and genes. The table for this sample lists a few hundred thousand distinct CDR3 sequences; approximately 3.9% of them were counted only once. Around a quarter of the sample is in the top ten clones. The material was PBMCs, obtained on the day of the yellow fever booster vaccination. The receptors shown here come from a man aged 18 to 30 who received the YFV17D yellow fever vaccine.

In its sample, this clonotype was seen a few times. This rearrangement joins TRBV12-3 or TRBV12-4 to TRBJ2-5; D may match TRBD1 or TRBD2 (5 bases each). The CDR3 extends over 16 amino acids. V dropped 3 bases and J dropped 2 bases, with 16 bases sitting between them. CDR3 nucleotides: TGTGCCAGCAGTTTGGGGGTGGGAGCGGCGCAAGAGACCCAGTACTTC. It is translated as CASSLGVGAAQETQYF.

This clonotype has ten or more counts. The rearrangement links TRBV4-1 to TRBJ1-6; maybe TRBD1 (5 bases). V was clipped by 0 bases and J by 8 bases, with 20 bases between them. CDR1 is MGHRA and CDR2 is YSYEKL in the germline V gene. This CDR3 contains 18 residues. The CDR3 nucleotides are TGCGCCAGCAGCCAAGAAATTGGTCCAGAGCTCAGGGATTCACCCCTCCACTTT. This encodes CASSQEIGPELRDSPLHF.

J is TRBJ1-1 and V is TRBV5-4; 7 bases are shared with TRBD1. The trim removed 3 bases at V and 1 base at J, leaving 6 bases unmatched. Germline CDR1 reads SGHNT; CDR2 reads YYREEE (reference sequence). This CDR3 contains 15 residues. DNA for the CDR3: TGTGCCAGCAGCTACCCTGACAGGGCGAACACTGAAGCTTTCTTT. Amino acids: CASSYPDRANTEAFF.

This clonotype has just a few counts. The rearrangement uses TRBV12-3 or TRBV12-4 and TRBJ1-5, with TRBD1 as a possible D gene (5 bases). The length of the CDR3 is 16 residues. Trimming took 5 bases from V and 4 from J, leaving 18 bases between them. Here the CDR3 reads CASSHWGSGSNQPQHF. CDR3 bases: TGTGCCAGCAGTCATTGGGGGTCGGGCTCAAATCAGCCCCAGCATTTT.

This clonotype appeared a few times. This sequence joins TRBV7-8 and TRBJ1-3; D is unclear. V lost 2 bases, J lost 0 bases, and 11 bases lay in between. Germline loops: CDR1 SGHVS, CDR2 FQNEAQ. The CDR3 runs to 16 residues. The CDR3 DNA sequence: TGTGCCAGCAGCTTATCACGGATAATCTCTGGAAACACCATATATTTT. Translating it yields CASSLSRIISGNTIYF.

This chain links TRBV4-3 with TRBJ2-6; D not resolved. This CDR3 is built from 17 residues. Per germline, CDR1 LGHNA and CDR2 YSLEER. The ends were cut back, 3 bases at V and 2 bases at J, with 14 bases in the middle. CDR3 sequence: CASSQSQAETGANVLTF. The CDR3 DNA is TGCGCCAGCAGCCAGAGTCAAGCAGAGACTGGGGCCAACGTCCTGACTTTC.

A few counts support this clonotype. This CDR3 reads CASSRSRSLGEFF. Here the CDR3 DNA reads TGTGCCAGCAGCCGCTCGCGGTCACTTGGAGAGTTCTTC. The chain joins TRBV6-2 or TRBV6-3 to TRBJ2-1; D gene ambiguous. CDR3 length equals 13 residues. The V end lost 6 bases, the J end lost 14 bases, and 20 bases lay between the germline ends. The V gene's germline CDR1 is MNHEY and CDR2 SVGEGT.

This clonotype occurred many times. The V call is TRBV7-9, the J call TRBJ1-1; D possibly corresponds to TRBD1 (5 bases). Germline V gene sequence: CDR1 SEHNR, CDR2 FQNEAQ (reference sequence). This CDR3 comprises 12 residues. The V and J ends lost 11 bases and 8 bases respectively, with 18 bases between them. Here the CDR3 reads CACRQKDQEAFF. For the CDR3, the DNA is TGTGCCTGCCGACAGAAAGATCAGGAAGCTTTCTTT.

This clonotype appeared many times. This chain joins TRBV5-6 and TRBJ1-1; the D is unclear. The germline CDR1 and CDR2 sequences are SGHDT and YYEEEE. V lost 4 bases and J lost 7, with 14 bases in between. The CDR3 is 13 residues long. The CDR3 DNA is TGTGCCAGCAGCCGAGGAGGGATTCATGAAGCTTTCTTT. It yields the protein CASSRGGIHEAFF.

This clonotype has more than one count but fewer than ten. The V gene is TRBV7-2, the J gene TRBJ2-3; 10 bases are shared with TRBD2. Trimming cost V 2 bases and J 7 bases; bases outside gene matches: 9. The V gene's germline CDR1 is SGHTA and CDR2 FQGNSA. The CDR3 extends over 16 amino acids. CDR3 region: CASSLMQLAGVNTQYF. The CDR3 DNA reads as TGTGCCAGCAGCTTAATGCAGCTAGCGGGGGTCAATACGCAGTATTTT.

A few counts support this clonotype. This rearrangement joins TRBV5-6 to TRBJ1-5; 9 nucleotides align to TRBD1. This CDR3 contains 14 residues. J was trimmed by 8 bases and V by 4 bases; bases with no gene match: 7. CDR1 is SGHDT, CDR2 YYEEEE, per germline. CDR3 sequence reads: CASSLGTGPKPQHF. The DNA for the CDR3 is TGTGCCAGCAGCCTAGGGACAGGGCCTAAGCCCCAGCATTTT.

V usage is TRBV30 and J usage is TRBJ2-7; no reliable D call. CDR1 is GTSNPN, CDR2 SVGIG, per germline (reference sequence). The CDR3 has 11 residues. V was shortened by 3 bases and J by 4 bases, with 7 bases between the two germline ends. Here the CDR3 DNA reads TGTGCCTGGAGCCCCGGTTACGAGCAGTACTTC. Protein sequence: CAWSPGYEQYF.

This clonotype was observed at least ten times. The rearrangement links TRBV7-6 to TRBJ1-1; D remains ambiguous. Trimming removed 4 bases from V and 11 bases from J, with 20 bases in between. Germline CDR1 and CDR2: SGHVS and FNYEAQ. The CDR3 has 14 amino acids. The CDR3 is CASSSTVPPYWAFF. DNA for the CDR3: TGTGCCAGCAGCTCAACCGTCCCTCCTTATTGGGCTTTCTTT.

In its sample, this clonotype was seen many times. V is TRBV7-2 and J is TRBJ2-5; D is ambiguous. The CDR3 sequence is 16 residues long. Deletions cut 3 bases from V and 2 bases from J, with 16 bases between. The germline gives CDR1 SGHTA, CDR2 FQGNSA. CDR3 DNA: TGTGCCAGCAGCTTTCCCCTCTGGCGGCCTCAAGAGACCCAGTACTTC. It codes for CASSFPLWRPQETQYF.

This clonotype was seen many times. The chain has TRBV7-2 and TRBJ2-1; 8 bases agree with TRBD2. With V trimmed by 5 bases and J by 7 bases, 13 bases remained unmatched. The CDR3 totals 16 residues. Germline V gives CDR1 SGHTA, CDR2 FQGNSA. The CDR3: CASSPSFAGGINEQFF. The CDR3 region has the DNA TGTGCCAGCAGCCCATCGTTCGCGGGGGGAATAAATGAGCAGTTCTTC. Full variable domain (missing parts from reference TRBV7-2 and TRBJ2-1): GAGVSQSPSNKVTEKGKDVELRCDPISGHTALYWYRQSLGQGLEFLIYFQGNSAPDKSGLPSDRFSAERTGGSVSTLTIQRTQQEDSAVYLCASSPSFAGGINEQFFGPGTRLTVL.

This clonotype was counted between two and nine times. The DNA for the CDR3 is TGTGCCAGCAGCAGGGGGGGCCGAGAAGATACGCAGTATTTT. Protein: CASSRGGREDTQYF. This chain joins TRBV4-2 and TRBJ2-3; D perhaps matches TRBD2 (7 bases). The germline V gene has CDR1 LGHNA and CDR2 YNFKEQ. The ends were cut back, 5 bases at V and 5 bases at J, with 14 bases in the middle. CDR3 size: 14 residues.

This chain uses TRBV5-1 with TRBJ1-1; D ambiguous. This CDR3 contains 14 residues. V lost 0 bases and J 3 bases, leaving 9 bases between the germline ends. The germline V gene has CDR1 SGHRS and CDR2 YFSETQ. The CDR3 DNA reads as TGCGCCAGCAGCTTGGGGCAAAGGGACACTGAAGCTTTCTTT. Amino acids: CASSLGQRDTEAFF.

This clonotype showed up many times. This chain joins TRBV7-9 and TRBJ2-1; the D call may be TRBD1 or TRBD2 (5 bases each). V dropped 4 bases and J dropped 0 bases, with 10 bases sitting between them. Germline CDR1 is SEHNR and CDR2 is FQNEAQ (reference sequence). The CDR3 contains 15 residues. As DNA, the CDR3 is TGTGCCAGCAGCTCTCGGGACGGCTCCTACAATGAGCAGTTCTTC. It is translated as CASSSRDGSYNEQFF. Full variable domain (remainder filled in from reference TRBV7-9 and TRBJ2-1): DTGVSQNPRHKITKRGQNVTFRCDPISEHNRLYWYRQTLGQGPEFLTYFQNEAQLEKSRLLSDRFSAERPKGSFSTLEIQRTEQGDSAMYLCASSSRDGSYNEQFFGPGTRLTVL.

This clonotype occurred a few times. The chain recombines TRBV12-3 or TRBV12-4 with TRBJ1-2; unclear D gene. CDR3 length: 19 residues. V was clipped by 3 bases and J by 0 bases, with 23 bases between them. The CDR3 is CASSFWYGSSILPNYGYTF. The CDR3 DNA is TGTGCCAGCAGTTTTTGGTACGGCAGTTCAATACTCCCTAACTATGGCTACACCTTC.

This clonotype was detected many times. The chain employs TRBV7-2 and TRBJ2-5; 7 bases line up with TRBD2. V lost 5 bases and J lost 5; bases outside the gene matches: 8. Germline loops: CDR1 SGHTA, CDR2 FQGNSA. The CDR3 consists of 14 residues. The CDR3 protein is CASSPGRESETQYF. CDR3 nucleotides: TGTGCCAGCAGCCCGGGGAGGGAGTCGGAGACCCAGTACTTC.

This clonotype was observed many times. The chain joins TRBV7-8 to TRBJ2-5; 15 bases align to TRBD2. V dropped 4 bases and J dropped 5; count of bases not matched to a gene: 5. The CDR3 runs to 16 residues. Looked up from germline, CDR1 is SGHVS and CDR2 is FQNEAQ. The DNA for the CDR3 is TGTGCCAGCAGCTCAGGACTAGCGGGGGGGCCGGAGACCCAGTACTTC. Translated: CASSSGLAGGPETQYF.

The chain carries TRBV18 and TRBJ2-7; D ambiguous. V was clipped by 5 bases and J by 0 bases, with 11 bases between them. CDR1 KGHSH and CDR2 LQKENI come from the germline V gene. The CDR3 length is 14 residues. CDR3 residues: CASSSPDSSYEQYF. The CDR3 DNA reads as TGTGCCAGCTCATCGCCGGATAGCTCCTACGAGCAGTACTTC.

This clonotype was observed many times. The chain employs TRBV7-2 and TRBJ1-1; D is perhaps TRBD1 (6 bases). CDR1 SGHTA and CDR2 FQGNSA come from the germline V gene. The V and J ends lost 5 bases and 0 bases respectively, with 13 bases between them. This CDR3 is 15 amino acids long. As DNA, the CDR3 is TGTGCCAGCAGCCAAGGGGGGCTCATGAACACTGAAGCTTTCTTT. It codes for CASSQGGLMNTEAFF.

The V and J genes are TRBV7-8 and TRBJ2-5, with TRBD2 matching over 7 bases. The V and J ends lost 2 bases and 3 bases, in that order; junction bases with no gene match: 6. CDR1 and CDR2 (germline): SGHVS, FQNEAQ. CDR3 size: 15 residues. The DNA of the CDR3 is TGTGCCAGCAGCTTACGGCGGGAGATCGAAGAGACCCAGTACTTC. Its translation is CASSLRREIEETQYF. The full variable domain, in which reference TRBV7-8 and TRBJ2-5 provide the parts outside the CDR3, is GAGVSQSPRYKVAKRGQDVALRCDPISGHVSLFWYQQALGQGPEFLTYFQNEAQLDKSGLPSDRFFAERPEGSVSTLKIQRTQQEDSAVYLCASSLRREIEETQYFGPGTRLLVL.

This clonotype showed up many times. This chain joins TRBV10-3 and TRBJ1-4, with TRBD1 matching over 8 bases. Trimming took 3 bases from V and 8 from J; bases not matched to a gene: 5. The CDR3 extends over 14 amino acids. Germline V CDR1 and CDR2: ENHRY, SYGVKD. CDR3 sequence (DNA): TGTGCCATCAGTGACGGCGACAGGGGAGAAAAACTGTTTTTT. It encodes CAISDGDRGEKLFF.

At least ten counts were recorded for this clonotype. This sequence joins TRBV5-1 and TRBJ2-5, with TRBD1 matching over 7 bases. There are 18 residues in the CDR3. V was clipped by 4 bases and J by 0 bases; unmatched bases: 15. From germline, CDR1 is SGHRS and CDR2 YFSETQ. CDR3 protein: CASSRITTDRANQETQYF. The DNA of the CDR3 is TGCGCCAGCAGCCGTATCACGACAGACAGGGCCAACCAAGAGACCCAGTACTTC.

Many counts were recorded for this clonotype. The chain combines TRBV20-1 with TRBJ2-5; D is possibly TRBD1 or TRBD2 (6 bases each). Germline CDR1 DFQATT, CDR2 SNEGSKA (reference sequence). This CDR3 spans 15 amino acids. CDR3 in DNA: TGCACCTCAAAAGGGGGGCACGGCGGAGGAGAGACCCAGTACTTC. Residues: CTSKGGHGGGETQYF.

This clonotype has a handful of counts. This chain links TRBV7-2 with TRBJ1-1, with D hard to call. With 3 bases removed from V and 0 bases from J, the gap between germline ends came to 11 bases. This CDR3 contains 15 residues. CDR1 is SGHTA and CDR2 is FQGNSA in the germline V gene. CDR3 sequence (DNA): TGTGCCAGCAGCTTTAACGGGATTATGAACACTGAAGCTTTCTTT. Translating it yields CASSFNGIMNTEAFF. The variable domain in full, with the rest retrieved from reference TRBV7-2 and TRBJ1-1, is GAGVSQSPSNKVTEKGKDVELRCDPISGHTALYWYRQSLGQGLEFLIYFQGNSAPDKSGLPSDRFSAERTGGSVSTLTIQRTQQEDSAVYLCASSFNGIMNTEAFFGQGTRLTVV.

This clonotype was picked up a small number of times. The chain joins TRBV28 to TRBJ1-6; unclear D gene. V dropped 1 base and J dropped 0 bases, with 7 bases sitting between them. The length of the CDR3 is 16 residues. CDR1 is MDHEN and CDR2 is SYDVKM in the germline V gene. The CDR3 DNA is TGTGCCAGCAGTTTATACAGCCTCTCCTATAATTCACCCCTCCACTTT. This codes for CASSLYSLSYNSPLHF.

The rearrangement uses TRBV27 and TRBJ2-7, with D perhaps TRBD1 (6 bases). CDR1 is MNHEY and CDR2 is SMNVEV in the germline V gene (reference sequence). V lost 5 bases to trimming and J lost 4 bases, with 24 bases between them. This CDR3 region has 17 residues. The CDR3 sequence is CASSPLRGKSFLYEQYV. The CDR3 DNA sequence: TGTGCCAGCAGTCCCCTAAGGGGGAAGAGCTTCCTGTACGAGCAGTACGTC.

This clonotype came up many times. The V call is TRBV5-1, the J call TRBJ2-5, with 8 bases fitting TRBD1. The length of the CDR3 is 15 residues. Germline V gene sequence: CDR1 SGHRS, CDR2 YFSETQ. J lost 5 bases, V lost 1 base, and 7 bases had no gene match. CDR3 nucleotide sequence: TGCGCCAGCAGCTTGAAACAGGGGGATTTGGAGACCCAGTACTTC. Amino acids: CASSLKQGDLETQYF.